This T cell receptor (beta chain) was sequenced in a study of immune evolution from preneoplasia to lung adenocarcinoma. TCRdb keeps only in-frame clones here, not all; method: immunoSEQ multiplex PCR. Among more than 9,000 clones listed, more than 70% were seen once. Germline CDR1 reads GTSNPN; CDR2 reads SVGIG (reference sequence). This CDR3 spans 15 amino acids. Trimming cost V 5 bases and J 2 bases; bases outside gene matches: 9. This TCR came from a person aged 70 to 85 with lung adenocarcinoma. Sequenced: FFPE minimally invasive lung adenocarcinoma tissue. The rearrangement joins TRBV30 to TRBJ2-3; TRBD2 agrees at 8 bases. In DNA form, the CDR3 reads TGTGCCTGGGGGCAACGGGGGGGATACACAGATACGCAGTATTTT. It encodes CAWGQRGGYTDTQYF. Looking up the rest from reference TRBV30 and TRBJ2-3 gives the full variable domain: SQTIHQWPATLVQPVGSPLSLECTVEGTSNPNLYWYRQAAGRGLQLLFYSVGIGQISSEVPQNLSASRPQDRQFILSSKKLLLSDSGFYLCAWGQRGGYTDTQYFGPGTRLTVL.